This T cell receptor beta chain came from a study of OX40 agonist ivuxolimab in advanced cancers. About the study: Patients treated during dose escalation were battling hepatocellular carcinoma, melanoma, renal cell or head and neck cancer. Aged about 20 to 85 with a mean of roughly 65 years, they were about 80% male.

As concerns this clone: The antigen is unknown.

Clones were sequenced by immunoSEQ multiplex PCR, and TCRdb holds only the in-frame ones, with some missing. The sample has about 20,000 clones; about 70% are singletons. Study-wide findings and caveats: Patients with a partial response at 0.1-3.0 mg/kg had among the lowest clonal expansion. The investigators did not determine what antigen specificity the expanded peripheral T cells had.

The germline CDR1 and CDR2 sequences are MNHEY and SMNVEV (reference sequence). V lost 3 bases and J 0 bases, leaving 16 bases between the germline ends. This CDR3 has 17 amino acids. The chain couples TRBV27 to TRBJ2-3; D is possibly TRBD2 (6 bases). Sequenced material: CD4+ or CD8+ T cells sorted from blood, taken in a trial of the OX40 agonist ivuxolimab. This TCR was sampled from an adult with an advanced solid tumor such as melanoma, head and neck, liver or kidney cancer. CDR3 loop: CASSFLFPGLSTDTQYF. The CDR3 region has the DNA TGTGCCAGCAGTTTTCTATTCCCGGGACTCAGCACAGATACGCAGTATTTT.